A single sample is the source of the 3 T cell receptor beta chains below, sequenced in a study of shared clonotypes between healthy human individuals. Method: immunoSEQ multiplex PCR; TCRdb's copy keeps in-frame clones and lacks some. The table has millions of clones, around nine tenths seen once. Sequencing used naive CD4+ T cells sorted from blood. Stated subset: CD45RA+ positively selected. The receptors come from a man in his late teens or twenties in good health.

This clone was seen more than once but under ten times. The chain combines TRBV30 with TRBJ1-5; 7 nucleotides match TRBD1. Germline CDR1 and CDR2: GTSNPN and SVGIG (reference sequence). With 2 bases clipped from V and 4 bases from J, the junction kept 11 bases outside the gene matches. The CDR3 runs to 16 residues. This CDR3 is CAWSRAGQVRNQPQHF. The CDR3 DNA sequence: TGTGCCTGGAGTCGTGCTGGACAGGTACGAAATCAGCCCCAGCATTTT.

The V call is TRBV27, the J call TRBJ2-2; D remains ambiguous. This CDR3 comprises 14 residues. With 5 bases removed from V and 1 base from J, the gap between germline ends came to 8 bases. Germline lookup yields CDR1 MNHEY and CDR2 SMNVEV (reference sequence). CDR3 sequence: CASSRARNTGELFF. The CDR3 DNA reads as TGTGCCAGCAGTCGGGCTCGGAACACCGGGGAGCTGTTTTTT.

The chain uses TRBV5-5 and TRBJ1-3; 8 nucleotides align to TRBD1. The ends lost 4 bases at V and 4 bases at J; junction bases unmatched: 4. The CDR3 has 14 amino acids. In germline, CDR1 is SGHKS, CDR2 YYEKEE (reference sequence). CDR3 sequence: CASSNAGGGNTIYF. CDR3 nucleotide sequence: TGTGCCAGCAGCAACGCAGGGGGCGGAAACACCATATATTTT.